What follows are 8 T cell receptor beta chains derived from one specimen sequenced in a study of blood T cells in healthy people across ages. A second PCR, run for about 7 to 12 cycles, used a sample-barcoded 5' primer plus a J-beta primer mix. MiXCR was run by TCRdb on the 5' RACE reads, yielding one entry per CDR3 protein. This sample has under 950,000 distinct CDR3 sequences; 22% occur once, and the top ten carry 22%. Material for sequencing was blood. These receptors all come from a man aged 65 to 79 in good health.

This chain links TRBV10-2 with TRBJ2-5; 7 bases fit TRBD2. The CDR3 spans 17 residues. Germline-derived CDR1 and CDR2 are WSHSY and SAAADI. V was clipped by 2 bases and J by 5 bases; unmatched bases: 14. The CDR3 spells CASSEKAVASGWETQYF. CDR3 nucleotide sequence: TGCGCCAGCAGTGAGAAAGCGGTGGCTAGCGGTTGGGAGACCCAGTACTTC.

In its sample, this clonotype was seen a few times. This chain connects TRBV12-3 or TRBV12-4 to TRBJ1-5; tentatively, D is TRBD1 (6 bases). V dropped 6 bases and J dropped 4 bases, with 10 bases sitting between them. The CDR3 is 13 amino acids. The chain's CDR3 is CASRAGANQPQHF. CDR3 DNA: TGTGCCAGCAGGGCAGGGGCAAATCAGCCCCAGCATTTT.

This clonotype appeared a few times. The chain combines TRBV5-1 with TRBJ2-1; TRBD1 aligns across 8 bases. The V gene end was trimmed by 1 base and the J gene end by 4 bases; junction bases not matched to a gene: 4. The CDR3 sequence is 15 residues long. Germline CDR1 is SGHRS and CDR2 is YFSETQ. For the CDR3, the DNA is TGCGCCAGCAGCTTGTTGCAGGGGGCGTACAATGAGCAGTTCTTC. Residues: CASSLLQGAYNEQFF.

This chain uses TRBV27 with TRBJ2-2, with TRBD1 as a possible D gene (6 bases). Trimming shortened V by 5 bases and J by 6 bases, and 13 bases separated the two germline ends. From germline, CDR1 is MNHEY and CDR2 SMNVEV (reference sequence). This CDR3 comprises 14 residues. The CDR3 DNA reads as TGTGCCAGCAGTCCAAACAGGGTCCCCGGGGAGCTGTTTTTT. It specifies CASSPNRVPGELFF.

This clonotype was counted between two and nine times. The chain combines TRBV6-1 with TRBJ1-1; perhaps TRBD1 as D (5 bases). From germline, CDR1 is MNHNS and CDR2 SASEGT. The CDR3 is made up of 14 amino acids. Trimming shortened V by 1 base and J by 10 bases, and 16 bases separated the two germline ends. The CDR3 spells CASSEGSGAMVAFF. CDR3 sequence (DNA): TGTGCCAGCAGTGAAGGGAGCGGGGCGATGGTAGCTTTCTTT.

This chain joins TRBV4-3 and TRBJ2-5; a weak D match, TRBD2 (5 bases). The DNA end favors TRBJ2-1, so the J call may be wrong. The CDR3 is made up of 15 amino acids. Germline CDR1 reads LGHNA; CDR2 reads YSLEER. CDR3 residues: CASSLQRFTYNEQFF. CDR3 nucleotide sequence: TGCGCCAGCAGCCTACAGCGGTTCACCTACAATGAGCAGTTCTTC.

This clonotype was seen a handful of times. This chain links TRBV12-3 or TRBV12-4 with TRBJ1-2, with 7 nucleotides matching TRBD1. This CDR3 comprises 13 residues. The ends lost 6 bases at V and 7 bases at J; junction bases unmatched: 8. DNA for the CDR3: TGTGCCAGCAGCTCGGTCACAGGGGCTGGCTACACCTTC. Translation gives CASSSVTGAGYTF.

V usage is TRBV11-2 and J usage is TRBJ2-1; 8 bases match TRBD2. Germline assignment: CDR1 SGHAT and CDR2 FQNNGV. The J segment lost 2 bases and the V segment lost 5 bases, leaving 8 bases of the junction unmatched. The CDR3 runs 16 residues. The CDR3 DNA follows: TGTGCCAGCAGCCCGGAACTAGCGGCAACCTACAATGAGCAGTTCTTC. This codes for CASSPELAATYNEQFF.